These 26 T cell receptor beta chains came from one sample sequenced in a study of Ad26.COV2.S vaccination and SARS-CoV-2 variants (dated by TCRdb to the early 2020s). The treatment or condition label, as the study defines it: roughly 19 received Ad26.COV2.S at low or high dose, single or two shots; 5 received placebo; per-sample allocation not given. For vaccine and placebo recipients, the sequenced repertoires came from samples collected on day 63 after the first injection. The library was generated by the immunoSEQ multiplex PCR assay. TCRdb holds this immuneACCESS table with in-frame rearrangements only. Some clones are missing; in checked studies, unresolved V genes explain under half, and the rest has no known cause. The sample contains about 350,000 clones, about 88% of them found a single time. The ten largest clones represent around 3.3% of the sample. The sequenced sample was peripheral blood, obtained in a trial of Ad26.COV2.S vaccine versus placebo. All receptors derive from a person between 18 and 65 years old who received the Ad26.COV2.S COVID-19 vaccine or a placebo.

V and J are TRBV5-5 and TRBJ1-2, with D possibly matching TRBD1 (6 bases). Trimming removed 4 bases from V and 4 bases from J, with 14 bases in between. CDR3 length: 14 amino acids. Germline V CDR1 and CDR2: SGHKS, YYEKEE (reference sequence). The CDR3 DNA is TGTGCCAGCAGCCCGCGGACAGAGCCCTATGGCTACACCTTC. This translates into CASSPRTEPYGYTF.

The gene calls are TRBV19 and TRBJ2-5, with D unresolved. V lost 3 bases and J 1 base, leaving 9 bases between the germline ends. CDR1 is LNHDA and CDR2 is SQIVND in the germline V gene (reference sequence). The CDR3 consists of 14 residues. The CDR3 reads CASSMAVAQETQYF. The CDR3 nucleotides read TGTGCCAGTAGTATGGCAGTGGCCCAAGAGACCCAGTACTTC.

The chain joins TRBV27 to TRBJ2-3; TRBD2 agrees at 7 bases. The CDR3 has 14 amino acids. With V trimmed by 2 bases and J by 6 bases, 5 bases remained unmatched. Germline V gene data show CDR1 as MNHEY and CDR2 as SMNVEV (reference sequence). CDR3 coding DNA: TGTGCCAGCAGTTTAGGACTAGTTTCGGATACGCAGTATTTT. Translated, it gives CASSLGLVSDTQYF.

The chain links TRBV24-1 to TRBJ2-3; D call uncertain. Germline lookup yields CDR1 KGHDR and CDR2 SFDVKD. The V end was cut by 5 bases, the J end by 1 base, with 6 bases between. The CDR3 length is 13 residues. The DNA of the CDR3 is TGTGCCACCAGTGCCACCCGCACAGATACGCAGTATTTT. This gives the protein CATSATRTDTQYF.

This clone has just one count. The gene calls are TRBV18 and TRBJ2-5; 8 bases are a match to TRBD2. The J segment lost 5 bases and the V segment lost 3 bases, leaving 11 bases of the junction unmatched. The germline gives CDR1 KGHSH, CDR2 LQKENI. The CDR3 has 16 residues. CDR3 region: CASSPRTSGSGETQYF. CDR3 bases: TGTGCCAGCTCACCCAGAACCAGCGGGAGTGGTGAGACCCAGTACTTC.

This sequence joins TRBV9 and TRBJ1-2; 7 bases line up with TRBD1. J lost 5 bases, V lost 2 bases, and 15 bases had no gene match. The CDR3 has 17 amino acids. CDR1 and CDR2 (germline): SGDLS, YYNGEE. As DNA, the CDR3 is TGTGCCAGCAGCGTGGCCCCCGGACAGGTTAACTCATATGGCTACACCTTC. Its translation is CASSVAPGQVNSYGYTF.

This clone was seen only once. This chain joins TRBV6-6 and TRBJ2-3; D gene unclear. Germline CDR1 MNHNY, CDR2 SVGAGI (reference sequence). The CDR3 extends over 16 amino acids. Deletions cut 2 bases from V and 0 bases from J, with 12 bases between. CDR3: CASSYPPGPSTDTQYF. CDR3 in DNA: TGTGCCAGCAGTTACCCCCCGGGCCCTAGCACAGATACGCAGTATTTT.

The rearrangement joins TRBV7-9 to TRBJ2-1; D gene ambiguous. CDR1 is SEHNR and CDR2 is FQNEAQ in the germline V gene (reference sequence). Trimming took 1 base from V and 5 from J, leaving 6 bases between them. The CDR3 is made up of 13 amino acids. The CDR3 region has the DNA TGTGCCAGCAGCTTAGTAGCTGACAATGAGCAGTTCTTC. Translating it yields CASSLVADNEQFF.

In this sample, this clone turned up many times. V gene TRBV11-2 combines with J gene TRBJ1-1; D remains ambiguous. The CDR3 spans 16 residues. Trimming left V 1 base short and J 0 bases short, with 12 bases between. From germline, CDR1 is SGHAT and CDR2 FQNNGV. The CDR3 here is CASSLGVRRLNTEAFF. The CDR3 nucleotides are TGTGCCAGCAGCTTAGGGGTCAGGAGGTTGAACACTGAAGCTTTCTTT.

This clone appeared a few times. This chain uses TRBV7-6 with TRBJ2-2; 8 bases align to TRBD2. The J segment lost 4 bases and the V segment lost 3 bases, leaving 4 bases of the junction unmatched. The germline V gene encodes CDR1 SGHVS and CDR2 FNYEAQ. The CDR3 has 15 residues. The CDR3 loop is CASSFGRGVTGELFF. DNA for the CDR3: TGTGCCAGCAGCTTCGGGCGGGGGGTCACCGGGGAGCTGTTTTTT.

This chain connects TRBV7-9 to TRBJ2-3; D unresolved. The CDR3 spans 15 residues. Germline assignment: CDR1 SEHNR and CDR2 FQNEAQ (reference sequence). Trimming shortened V by 5 bases and J by 0 bases, and 12 bases separated the two germline ends. The CDR3 protein is CASSPRFVSTDTQYF. Written as DNA, the CDR3 is TGTGCCAGCAGCCCTCGTTTTGTTAGCACAGATACGCAGTATTTT.

This chain links TRBV28 with TRBJ2-1, with D possibly matching TRBD1 (6 bases). The V end was cut by 4 bases, the J end by 10 bases, with 17 bases between. The CDR3 has 14 amino acids. CDR1 and CDR2 (germline): MDHEN, SYDVKM. CDR3 region: CASSSFTGNREQFF. The CDR3 nucleotides are TGTGCCAGCAGTTCATTTACAGGGAATCGGGAGCAGTTCTTC.

V usage is TRBV7-6 and J usage is TRBJ2-5; 7 bases match TRBD1. Trimming at V came to 4 bases and at J to 1 base, leaving 12 bases not matched to a gene. Germline V lookup: CDR1 SGHVS, CDR2 FNYEAQ. The CDR3 sequence is 17 residues long. The DNA of the CDR3 is TGTGCCAGCAGCTCTTGGGAAGGCAGGGGGTCCCAAGAGACCCAGTACTTC. Amino acid sequence: CASSSWEGRGSQETQYF.

This clone was counted only a few times. This chain uses TRBV2 with TRBJ1-2; D is unresolved. This CDR3 has 14 amino acids. Trimming stripped 1 base from V and 4 bases from J, with 10 bases between. Germline V gene sequence: CDR1 SNHLY, CDR2 FYNNEI. The CDR3 protein is CASSEEDNGYGYTF. As DNA, the CDR3 is TGTGCCAGCAGTGAAGAAGACAACGGCTATGGCTACACCTTC.

This clone occurred a few times. V usage is TRBV18 and J usage is TRBJ1-2, with TRBD1 identical over 11 bases. Germline trimming cut 8 bases from V and 4 bases from J; bases unmatched to any gene: 6. Germline assignment: CDR1 KGHSH and CDR2 LQKENI. The CDR3 is made up of 14 amino acids. The CDR3 is CASTSDRGPYGYTF. CDR3 DNA sequence: TGTGCCAGCACCTCGGACAGGGGGCCCTATGGCTACACCTTC.

This rearrangement joins TRBV18 to TRBJ1-1; D is undetermined. The CDR3 consists of 15 residues. Per the germline V gene, CDR1 is KGHSH and CDR2 is LQKENI. The V end lost 5 bases, the J end lost 4 bases, and 17 bases lay between the germline ends. CDR3 residues: CASSTLMGEGTEAFF. CDR3 coding DNA: TGTGCCAGCTCAACCCTCATGGGAGAGGGCACTGAAGCTTTCTTT. The whole variable domain, remainder taken from reference TRBV18 and TRBJ1-1, is NAGVMQNPRHLVRRRGQEARLRCSPMKGHSHVYWYRQLPEEGLKFMVYLQKENIIDESGMPKERFSAEFPKEGPSILRIQQVVRGDSAAYFCASSTLMGEGTEAFFGQGTRLTVV.

This clone has a count of ten or more. The chain employs TRBV12-3 or TRBV12-4 and TRBJ2-2, with a tentative D call TRBD1 (5 bases). The ends were cut back, 5 bases at V and 7 bases at J, with 11 bases in the middle. The CDR3 spans 13 residues. This CDR3 reads CASSGRDVGELFF. CDR3 in DNA: TGTGCCAGCAGTGGCAGGGATGTCGGGGAGCTGTTTTTT.

For this clone: Distinct nucleotide sequences in the sample also encode this CDR3. The V gene is TRBV18, the J gene TRBJ2-3, with 9 bases fitting TRBD1. This CDR3 region has 15 residues. V lost 3 bases and J lost 1; bases outside the gene matches: 2. Germline V lookup: CDR1 KGHSH, CDR2 LQKENI. The CDR3 DNA reads as TGTGCCAGCTCACCGGGACAGGGTGGCACAGATACGCAGTATTTT. Translating it yields CASSPGQGGTDTQYF.

This chain uses TRBV3-1 (or the pseudogene TRBV3-2) with TRBJ2-2; D gene ambiguous. CDR1 is LGHDT, CDR2 YNNKEL, per germline (reference sequence). The CDR3 spans 15 residues. Deletions cut 2 bases from V and 4 bases from J, with 11 bases between. The CDR3 protein is CASSQRIRFTGELFF. The CDR3, as DNA: TGTGCCAGCAGCCAACGAATCCGATTCACCGGGGAGCTGTTTTTT.

The chain uses TRBV28 and TRBJ2-2; the D gene is possibly TRBD2 (5 bases). Per the germline V gene, CDR1 is MDHEN and CDR2 is SYDVKM. The ends were cut back, 5 bases at V and 6 bases at J, with 16 bases in the middle. The CDR3 has 15 amino acids. The chain's CDR3 is CASSKLVTYSGELFF. The CDR3 DNA reads as TGTGCCAGCAGTAAACTAGTCACCTACTCCGGGGAGCTGTTTTTT.

This chain joins TRBV5-1 and TRBJ2-3; TRBD1 matches 7 bases. This CDR3 is built from 14 residues. The J segment lost 0 bases and the V segment lost 9 bases, leaving 7 bases of the junction unmatched. The germline CDR1 and CDR2 sequences are SGHRS and YFSETQ. This CDR3 reads CATKQGISTDTQYF. CDR3 nucleotides: TGCGCCACCAAACAGGGGATTAGCACAGATACGCAGTATTTT.

The gene calls are TRBV3-1 (or the pseudogene TRBV3-2) and TRBJ2-5; D might be TRBD2 (5 bases). The V end was cut by 1 base, the J end by 7 bases, with 13 bases between. CDR3 length: 14 amino acids. The V gene's germline CDR1 is LGHDT and CDR2 YNNKEL (reference sequence). CDR3 nucleotide sequence: TGTGCCAGCAGCCAAGTGGGCGGGTTCGGGACCCAGTACTTC. As protein: CASSQVGGFGTQYF.

The V call is TRBV27, the J call TRBJ1-2; the D is unclear. This CDR3 region has 15 residues. Looked up from germline, CDR1 is MNHEY and CDR2 is SMNVEV (reference sequence). V dropped 1 base and J dropped 0 bases, with 9 bases sitting between them. CDR3 coding DNA: TGTGCCAGCAGTTTATTTCCGGGAGCTAACTATGGCTACACCTTC. The encoded protein is CASSLFPGANYGYTF.

Concerning this clone itself: The same CDR3 is also encoded by other DNA sequences in this sample. This rearrangement joins TRBV9 to TRBJ2-5; 7 bases align to TRBD1. This CDR3 is 14 amino acids long. J was trimmed by 4 bases and V by 4 bases; bases with no gene match: 7. CDR1 SGDLS and CDR2 YYNGEE come from the germline V gene. The DNA for the CDR3 is TGTGCCAGCAGCCCTCGACAGGGTGGAGAGACCCAGTACTTC. Protein product: CASSPRQGGETQYF. Supplemented by reference TRBV9 and TRBJ2-5, the full variable domain reads DSGVTQTPKHLITATGQRVTLRCSPRSGDLSVYWYQQSLDQGLQFLIQYYNGEERAKGNILERFSAQQFPDLHSELNLSSLELGDSALYFCASSPRQGGETQYFGPGTRLLVL.

The V gene is TRBV5-6, the J gene TRBJ1-1, with 10 positions matching TRBD1. The germline CDR1 and CDR2 sequences are SGHDT and YYEEEE. The CDR3 sequence is 16 residues long. V lost 4 bases and J lost 4; bases outside the gene matches: 10. The CDR3 DNA sequence: TGTGCCAGCAGCCCCCAGACAGGGGGCGGGTTCACTGAAGCTTTCTTT. Translating it yields CASSPQTGGGFTEAFF.

The gene calls are TRBV30 and TRBJ1-1; 7 bases fit TRBD1. V lost 3 bases and J lost 5; bases outside the gene matches: 12. CDR1 is GTSNPN, CDR2 SVGIG, per germline (reference sequence). The CDR3 spans 15 residues. DNA for the CDR3: TGTGCCTGGAGCTTGAAAAGGACAGGCGGGACTGAAGCTTTCTTT. Its protein is CAWSLKRTGGTEAFF.